The next 3 T cell receptor beta chains were all read from a single sample in a study of siplizumab effects on memory and regulatory T cells. TCRdb keeps only in-frame clones here, not all; method: immunoSEQ multiplex PCR. Among about 100,000 clones listed, roughly 92% were seen once. The source material was Tregs sorted from blood. The source is a human donor in good health.

The chain uses TRBV5-4 and TRBJ2-7, with a possible D match to TRBD1 (5 bases). Germline CDR1 SGHNT, CDR2 YYREEE (reference sequence). V shed 0 bases and J shed 3 bases, with 13 bases lying between them. This CDR3 region has 15 residues. The CDR3: CASSLDRQLVYEQYF. Written as DNA, the CDR3 is TGTGCCAGCAGCTTGGACCGACAGCTCGTCTACGAGCAGTACTTC.

This chain joins TRBV18 and TRBJ2-3; a possible D gene is TRBD2 (6 bases). The CDR3 covers 15 residues. Germline CDR1 reads KGHSH; CDR2 reads LQKENI. The V gene lost 3 bases and the J gene lost 8 bases, with 18 bases spanning the gap. The CDR3 DNA follows: TGTGCCAGCTCACCTGTTGGTCCGGGGCGGGGTACGCAGTATTTT. This codes for CASSPVGPGRGTQYF.

CDR3 sequence reads: CASSLVRFTSTDTQYF. The CDR3 bases are TGTGCCAGCAGTTTAGTGCGCTTTACTAGCACAGATACGCAGTATTTT. V and J are TRBV28 and TRBJ2-3, with D uncertain. Trimming removed 2 bases from V and 0 bases from J, with 12 bases in between. CDR1 and CDR2 (germline): MDHEN, SYDVKM. This CDR3 is built from 16 residues.